Below, 6 T cell receptor beta chains from the same sample are listed, as sequenced in a study of post-analysis software for immune sequencing data. The study's findings and limits: Patients carried roughly five TRBV segments more frequently than controls did, and TRBV5-6, TRBV5-1 and TRBV20-1 were among them.

Unique molecular identifiers were built into the TCR beta cDNA libraries. One entry per CDR3 protein, called by TCRdb with MiXCR from the PCR reads. Of roughly 800,000 distinct CDR3 sequences in the sample, about 53% were seen once. Antigen specificity for these receptors is unknown. The sequenced sample consisted of blood. The receptor source for this set is a girl aged 10 to 17 with multiple sclerosis.

This clonotype has just one count. Its ends do not fully match the called genes, so a read error is possible. The V gene is TRBV7-7, the J gene TRBJ2-4, with 7 bases fitting TRBD2. The DNA end is more similar to TRBJ2-7, so the J call may be wrong. Germline values: CDR1 SSHAT, CDR2 FNYEAQ (reference sequence). The CDR3 has 15 amino acids. CDR3 loop: CASSPSGAGVGEQYF. CDR3 nucleotide sequence: TGTGCTAGCAGCCCGAGTGGGGCGGGAGTCGGCGAGCAGTACTTC.

V is TRBV5-1 and J is TRBJ2-7; TRBD1 matches 8 bases. Near its end, the DNA agrees better with TRBJ2-5, so the J call may be wrong. Germline loops: CDR1 SGHRS, CDR2 YFSETQ. The CDR3 sequence is 17 residues long. The CDR3 region has the DNA TGCGCCAGCAGCTCGCGTCGGCCACAGGGGGTCCAGGAGACCCAGTACTTC. Translated: CASSSRRPQGVQETQYF.

J is TRBJ2-1 and V is TRBV18; 7 nucleotides align to TRBD1. V shed 6 bases and J 7 bases; nucleotides not matched to a gene: 12. The CDR3 is 15 amino acids. Looked up from germline, CDR1 is KGHSH and CDR2 is LQKENI. CDR3 sequence (DNA): TGTGCCAGCTCCCGACAGGGCCCCCCGGGAAATGAGCAGTTCTTC. Amino acid sequence: CASSRQGPPGNEQFF.

J is TRBJ1-4 and V is TRBV29-1, with TRBD1 as a possible D gene (5 bases). CDR1 and CDR2 (germline): SQVTM, ANQGSEA. Between the trimmed V and J ends, which lost 1 base and 7 bases, there was a span of 13 bases. The CDR3 is 14 amino acids. This CDR3 is CSVEGMAGGEKLFF. For the CDR3, the DNA is TGCAGCGTTGAAGGGATGGCGGGGGGTGAAAAACTGTTTTTT.

The chain carries TRBV12-3 or TRBV12-4 and TRBJ1-1; 8 bases match TRBD1. The CDR3 runs to 15 residues. V gave up 6 bases and J gave up 1 base; unmatched junction bases: 7. CDR3 sequence reads: CASSQGAGGNTEAFF. The DNA of the CDR3 is TGTGCCAGCAGCCAGGGGGCAGGGGGGAACACTGAAGCTTTCTTT.

This chain connects TRBV20-1 to TRBJ2-1; unclear D gene. The V and J ends lost 2 bases and 9 bases respectively, with 8 bases between them. The germline gives CDR1 DFQATT, CDR2 SNEGSKA (reference sequence). The CDR3 contains 11 residues. As DNA, the CDR3 is TGCAGTGCTAGAATGACGGGTGAGCAGTTCTTC. Translated, it gives CSARMTGEQFF.